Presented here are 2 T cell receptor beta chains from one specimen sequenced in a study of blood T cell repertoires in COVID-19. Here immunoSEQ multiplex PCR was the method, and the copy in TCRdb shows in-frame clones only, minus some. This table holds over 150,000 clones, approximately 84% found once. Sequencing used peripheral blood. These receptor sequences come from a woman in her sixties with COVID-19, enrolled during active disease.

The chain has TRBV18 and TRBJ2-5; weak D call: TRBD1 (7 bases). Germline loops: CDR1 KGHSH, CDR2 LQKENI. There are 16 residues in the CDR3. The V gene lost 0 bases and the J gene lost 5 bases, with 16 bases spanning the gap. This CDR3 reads CASSPPAGGPRETQYF. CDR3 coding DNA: TGTGCCAGCTCACCACCGGCAGGGGGGCCCAGGGAGACCCAGTACTTC.

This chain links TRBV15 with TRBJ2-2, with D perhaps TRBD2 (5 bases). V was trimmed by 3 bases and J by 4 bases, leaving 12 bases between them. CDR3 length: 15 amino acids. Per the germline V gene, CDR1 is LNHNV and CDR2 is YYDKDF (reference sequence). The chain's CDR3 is CATSSSGVGTGELFF. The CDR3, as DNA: TGTGCCACCAGCAGTTCCGGGGTTGGCACCGGGGAGCTGTTTTTT.